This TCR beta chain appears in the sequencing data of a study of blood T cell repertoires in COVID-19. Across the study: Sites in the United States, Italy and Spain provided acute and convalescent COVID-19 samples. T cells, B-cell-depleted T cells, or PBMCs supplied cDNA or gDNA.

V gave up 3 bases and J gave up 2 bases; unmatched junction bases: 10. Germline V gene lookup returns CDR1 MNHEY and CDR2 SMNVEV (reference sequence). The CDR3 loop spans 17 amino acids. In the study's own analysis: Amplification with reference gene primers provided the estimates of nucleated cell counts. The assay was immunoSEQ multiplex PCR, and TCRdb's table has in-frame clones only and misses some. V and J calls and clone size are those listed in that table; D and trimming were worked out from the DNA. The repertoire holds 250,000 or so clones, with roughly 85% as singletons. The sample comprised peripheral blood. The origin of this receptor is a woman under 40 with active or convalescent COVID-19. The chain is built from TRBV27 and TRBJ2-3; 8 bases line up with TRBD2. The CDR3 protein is CASSFGRDTRTTDTQYF. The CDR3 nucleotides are TGTGCCAGCAGTTTCGGGAGGGACACCAGGACCACAGATACGCAGTATTTT.